This T cell receptor (beta chain) was sequenced in a study of blood T cell repertoires in COVID-19. The CDR3 has 14 amino acids. The V gene lost 3 bases and the J gene lost 2 bases, with 12 bases spanning the gap. Germline CDR1 reads SGHKS; CDR2 reads YYEKEE (reference sequence). Participant age was about 18 to 100 years, and participants resided in roughly 25 US areas. Clinical history as reported by participants underpinned cohort assignment. Some clones are missing from TCRdb's copy, which holds only in-frame ones; the method was immunoSEQ multiplex PCR. This table has hundreds of thousands of clones, around 84% appearing once.

This chain connects TRBV5-5 to TRBJ2-7; D gene unclear. Sequenced: PBMCs or T cells enriched from blood (not recorded which). This clonotype was sampled from a woman aged 50 to 60 who had recovered from COVID-19. The CDR3 DNA reads TGTGCCAGCAGCTCACAGATCACTGCCTACGAGCAGTACTTC. Translation gives CASSSQITAYEQYF.